The rows below give T cell receptor beta chains drawn from one sample of a study of blood T cell repertoires in COVID-19. Produced via immunoSEQ multiplex PCR; TCRdb's table is partial and in-frame only. The data show a few hundred thousand clones, approximately 86% seen once. Sequenced input: peripheral blood. Source of these receptors: a man aged 18 to 29 with active or convalescent COVID-19. The conserved cysteine and the conserved F or W are not part of the CDR3 here. Clone size appears in some rows only: once, few, many, or a class for an expanded clone.

CDR3aa: ASLAGDEQY
v_gene: TRBV19
abundance: NA
j_gene: TRBJ2-7

CDR3aa: ASSEGDRGGYT
v_gene: TRBV25-1
abundance: NA
j_gene: TRBJ1-2

CDR3aa: ASHKLPYEQY
v_gene: TRBV2
abundance: NA
j_gene: TRBJ2-7

CDR3aa: ASSPNRVTTDTQY
v_gene: TRBV6-5
abundance: NA
j_gene: TRBJ2-3

CDR3aa: ASRDSSGKNYNEQF
v_gene: TRBV2
abundance: NA
j_gene: TRBJ2-1

CDR3aa: ASSRRMAGEGEQF
v_gene: TRBV3-1/TRBV3-2
abundance: NA
j_gene: TRBJ2-1

CDR3aa: ASSLLAGGFVNEQF
v_gene: TRBV11-2
abundance: few
j_gene: TRBJ2-1

CDR3aa: ASSQNLSPYEQY
v_gene: TRBV3-1/TRBV3-2
abundance: NA
j_gene: TRBJ2-7

CDR3aa: ASSLRSGENYGYT
v_gene: TRBV5-1
abundance: once
j_gene: TRBJ1-2

CDR3aa: ASSLRLAANTGELF
v_gene: TRBV7-6
abundance: NA
j_gene: TRBJ2-2

CDR3aa: ATSRESGLAVFTGELF
v_gene: TRBV15
abundance: NA
j_gene: TRBJ2-2

CDR3aa: ASSFTGQGENSEQF
v_gene: TRBV5-5
abundance: NA
j_gene: TRBJ2-1

CDR3aa: ASSPRGGEGQPQH
v_gene: TRBV7-9
abundance: NA
j_gene: TRBJ1-5

CDR3aa: ASSVSGGTYGYT
v_gene: TRBV9
abundance: NA
j_gene: TRBJ1-2

CDR3aa: ASSQVDTSLGNTIY
v_gene: TRBV3-1/TRBV3-2
abundance: NA
j_gene: TRBJ1-3

CDR3aa: ASSESVARRSYEQY
v_gene: TRBV2
abundance: NA
j_gene: TRBJ2-7

CDR3aa: ASSLGTGSTYGYT
v_gene: TRBV28
abundance: NA
j_gene: TRBJ1-2

CDR3aa: ASNYLQGPSEKLF
v_gene: TRBV5-5
abundance: NA
j_gene: TRBJ1-4

CDR3aa: AISSTGGTYEQY
v_gene: TRBV10-3
abundance: NA
j_gene: TRBJ2-7

CDR3aa: ASSQEGWALQETQY
v_gene: TRBV3-1/TRBV3-2
abundance: NA
j_gene: TRBJ2-5

CDR3aa: ASSLYDEQF
v_gene: TRBV6-2/TRBV6-3
abundance: NA
j_gene: TRBJ2-1

CDR3aa: ASSIGLRLEQY
v_gene: TRBV19
abundance: NA
j_gene: TRBJ2-7

CDR3aa: ASSPGTGELF
v_gene: TRBV11-3
abundance: NA
j_gene: TRBJ2-2

CDR3aa: AWSASGGADTQY
v_gene: TRBV30
abundance: NA
j_gene: TRBJ2-3

CDR3aa: ASSPGQGTGSNQPQH
v_gene: TRBV18
abundance: NA
j_gene: TRBJ1-5

CDR3aa: ASSQEGQYGYT
v_gene: TRBV14
abundance: few
j_gene: TRBJ1-2

CDR3aa: ASSRGGEAF
v_gene: TRBV6-2/TRBV6-3
abundance: NA
j_gene: TRBJ1-1